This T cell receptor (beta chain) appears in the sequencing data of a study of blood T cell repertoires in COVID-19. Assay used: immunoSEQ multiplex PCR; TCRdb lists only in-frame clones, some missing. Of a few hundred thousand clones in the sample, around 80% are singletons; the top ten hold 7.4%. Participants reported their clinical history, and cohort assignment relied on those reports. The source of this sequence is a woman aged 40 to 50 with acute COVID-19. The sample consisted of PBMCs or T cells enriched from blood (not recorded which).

DNA for the CDR3: TGTGCCAGCAGAACCGACAGGCAAGAGACCCAGTACTTC. Its protein is CASRTDRQETQYF. This sequence joins TRBV7-8 and TRBJ2-5; D perhaps matches TRBD1 (6 bases). The ends were cut back, 6 bases at V and 2 bases at J, with 10 bases in the middle. The germline V gene has CDR1 SGHVS and CDR2 FQNEAQ. The CDR3 runs 13 residues.